The 11 T cell receptor beta chains below all came from one sample that was sequenced in a study of blood T cells in healthy people across ages (dated by TCRdb to between 2014 and 2017). Library preparation was by 5' RACE. The reads were generated on an Illumina HiSeq 2500. A second PCR of roughly 7 to 11 cycles was performed with a sample-barcoded 5' primer and a J-beta primer mix. TCRdb reprocessed the public reads (quality trimming at Q25 with fastp, clone calling with MiXCR) and kept in-frame beta chains. Each record represents a unique CDR3 protein, reported with the most common genes and DNA among its rows. Across this sample there are hundreds of thousands of distinct CDR3 sequences, with roughly three fifths seen only once. The biggest ten clones account for more than 25% of the sample. The specimen was blood. Source of these receptors: a man in his forties or fifties in good health.

The chain links TRBV12-3 or TRBV12-4 to TRBJ2-4, with 11 bases that match TRBD2. V was clipped by 8 bases and J by 8 bases; unmatched bases: 14. This CDR3 spans 16 amino acids. The CDR3 is CASGPPGLAGFDIQYF. The CDR3 nucleotides read TGTGCCAGCGGTCCCCCCGGACTAGCGGGCTTTGACATTCAGTACTTC.

The sample holds a few counts of this clonotype. The genes are TRBV28 and TRBJ1-1; 9 bases match TRBD1. The germline CDR1 and CDR2 sequences are MDHEN and SYDVKM. Germline trimming cut 6 bases from V and 8 bases from J; bases unmatched to any gene: 13. The CDR3 sequence is 15 residues long. The CDR3 DNA sequence: TGTGCCAGCAGACCACAGGGGGCCGTTTTTTCCGAAGCTTTCTTT. Translated: CASRPQGAVFSEAFF. Drawing the rest from reference TRBV28 and TRBJ1-1, the complete variable domain is DVKVTQSSRYLVKRTGEKVFLECVQDMDHENMFWYRQDPGLGLRLIYFSYDVKMKEKGDIPEGYSVSREKKERFSLILESASTNQTSMYLCASRPQGAVFSEAFFGQGTRLTVV.

The chain carries TRBV20-1 and TRBJ1-5; possible D gene TRBD1, 6 bases. The CDR3 runs to 16 residues. V was clipped by 0 bases and J by 5 bases, with 17 bases between them. Germline V gene sequence: CDR1 DFQATT, CDR2 SNEGSKA (reference sequence). CDR3 coding DNA: TGCAGTGCTAGAGAACGAAACAGGGTTTCCGATCAGCCCCAGCATTTT. Its translation is CSARERNRVSDQPQHF.

This clonotype came up once. The CDR3: CSVLGGYEQFF. CDR3 bases: TGCAGCGTCCTGGGTGGGTATGAGCAGTTCTTC. V usage is TRBV29-1 and J usage is TRBJ2-1, with D uncertain. There are 11 residues in the CDR3. Between the trimmed V and J ends, which lost 6 bases and 8 bases, there was a span of 11 bases. The V gene's germline CDR1 is SQVTM and CDR2 ANQGSEA.

The chain couples TRBV6-2 or TRBV6-3 to TRBJ2-1, with 10 bases lining up with TRBD1. Germline CDR1 is MNHEY and CDR2 is SVGEGT. The J segment lost 8 bases and the V segment lost 4 bases, leaving 5 bases of the junction unmatched. The CDR3 is 14 amino acids. The chain's CDR3 is CASSFGTGADEQFF. CDR3 sequence (DNA): TGTGCCAGCAGTTTCGGGACAGGGGCCGATGAGCAGTTCTTC.

V gene TRBV12-3 or TRBV12-4 combines with J gene TRBJ2-5; D might be TRBD1 (6 bases). Trimming removed 7 bases at V and 5 bases at J, with 17 bases between. The CDR3 is made up of 14 amino acids. Written as DNA, the CDR3 is TGTGCCAGCATCGAAGGGGGTCATTTTGAGACCCAGTACTTC. Translating it yields CASIEGGHFETQYF.

The sample holds one count of this clonotype. The chain recombines TRBV20-1 with TRBJ2-7; D is unclear. Germline CDR1 DFQATT, CDR2 SNEGSKA (reference sequence). The CDR3 sequence is 13 residues long. Trimming removed 3 bases from V and 0 bases from J, with 9 bases in between. This CDR3 is CSASGMSSYEQYF. The DNA for the CDR3 is TGCAGTGCTAGTGGGATGAGCTCCTACGAGCAGTACTTC.

The chain combines TRBV7-9 with TRBJ2-5, with 11 bases that match TRBD1. The CDR3 length is 13 residues. V was clipped by 8 bases and J by 3 bases; unmatched bases: 2. Germline-derived CDR1 and CDR2 are SEHNR and FQNEAQ (reference sequence). Here the CDR3 DNA reads TGTGCCAGCGGGACAGGGGGTGAAGAGACCCAGTACTTC. Protein: CASGTGGEETQYF.

As regards this clonotype: At one of its ends the junction is not consistent with the germline gene, which may arise from a read error. This chain joins TRBV7-2 and TRBJ2-1, with D maybe TRBD1 (6 bases). The germline CDR1 and CDR2 sequences are SGHTA and FQGNSA. This CDR3 has 16 amino acids. The CDR3 region is CVSSFQGTSSYNEQFF. The CDR3 DNA sequence: TGTGTCAGCAGCTTTCAGGGGACAAGCTCCTACAATGAGCAGTTCTTC. Combining the CDR3 with reference TRBV7-2 and TRBJ2-1 gives the whole variable domain GAGVSQSPSNKVTEKGKDVELRCDPISGHTALYWYRQSLGQGLEFLIYFQGNSAPDKSGLPSDRFSAERTGGSVSTLTIQRTQQEDSAVYLCVSSFQGTSSYNEQFFGPGTRLTVL.

J is TRBJ2-4 and V is TRBV6-1, with D possibly matching TRBD2 (5 bases). The J call may be wrong; the DNA end is better matched by TRBJ2-5. The CDR3 length is 13 residues. CDR1 MNHNS and CDR2 SASEGT come from the germline V gene. The CDR3 nucleotides read TGTGCCAGCACCCAGATTTCGGGGGAGACCCAGTACTTC. Its protein is CASTQISGETQYF.

This chain joins TRBV18 and TRBJ2-3; 8 bases line up with TRBD1. Germline V gene data show CDR1 as KGHSH and CDR2 as LQKENI. This CDR3 region has 15 residues. Losses at the gene ends were 6 bases for V and 6 bases for J; bases not matched to a gene: 11. The CDR3 sequence is CASSGTGTGFDTQYF. CDR3 sequence (DNA): TGTGCCAGCTCTGGTACCGGGACAGGATTCGATACGCAGTATTTT.